The TCR beta chain under discussion was sequenced for a study of T cells in Graves' hyperthyroidism and ophthalmopathy. Whole-study results and caveats: Ophthalmopathy was distinguished from stable hyperthyroidism by 13 V-J signatures.

RNA transcripts yielded amplified TCR beta CDR3 regions. HTBI primers drove first-round RT-PCR of the TCR CDR3. Each CDR3 protein is one row after TCRdb ran MiXCR on the multiplex PCR reads. The sample holds about 460,000 distinct CDR3 sequences, under 25% seen once. Trimming shortened V by 0 bases and J by 1 base, and 9 bases separated the two germline ends. The CDR3 covers 15 residues. Germline loops: CDR1 MNHNS, CDR2 SASEGT. This clonotype was seen ten or more times. Antigen specificity is unknown. What was sequenced was blood. This TCR derives from a woman between 70 and 85 years old with Graves' ophthalmopathy. The chain uses TRBV6-1 and TRBJ1-1; D call uncertain. The CDR3 loop is CASSEAGSSNTEAFF. Written as DNA, the CDR3 is TGTGCCAGCAGTGAAGCTGGCAGCTCGAACACTGAAGCTTTCTTT.